Listed below are T cell receptor beta chains from one sample, sequenced in a study of beta chain features in type 1 diabetes. TCRdb's table, derived via immunoSEQ multiplex PCR, lists solely in-frame clones and lacks some. The sample gives roughly 150,000 clones, 10% of which show up once; approximately 0.46% is in the top ten. The sample was central memory CD4+ T cells from blood. These receptors were obtained from a man aged 30 to 45 with type 1 diabetes. CDR3s include the opening cysteine and the closing phenylalanine or tryptophan. Each record gives: clone size, D gene, V gene, J gene, CDR3 protein, CDR3 DNA. The D gene is left open where the match is weak. Not all rows give a size; the values are once, few, many and, for expanded clones, a class.

abundance: NA; d_gene: NA; v_gene: TRBV5-1; j_gene: TRBJ1-1; CDR3aa: CASSLNQDTEAFF; CDR3nt: TGCGCCAGCAGCCTAAACCAAGACACTGAAGCTTTCTTT
abundance: NA; d_gene: NA; v_gene: TRBV5-6; j_gene: TRBJ2-1; CDR3aa: CASSTGVGQFF; CDR3nt: TGTGCCAGCAGCACAGGAGTTGGGCAGTTCTTC
abundance: few; d_gene: TRBD1; v_gene: TRBV4-2; j_gene: TRBJ2-3; CDR3aa: CASSIRDRGTDTQYF; CDR3nt: TGTGCCAGCAGCATCCGGGACAGGGGCACAGATACGCAGTATTTT
abundance: many; d_gene: NA; v_gene: TRBV25-1; j_gene: TRBJ2-7; CDR3aa: CASSRGGSYEQYF; CDR3nt: TGTGCCAGCAGTCGGGGTGGCAGTTACGAGCAGTACTTC
abundance: NA; d_gene: TRBD1; v_gene: TRBV5-1; j_gene: TRBJ2-1; CDR3aa: CASGSGTGSYNEQFF; CDR3nt: TGCGCCAGCGGATCCGGGACAGGTTCCTACAATGAGCAGTTCTTC
abundance: few; d_gene: NA; v_gene: TRBV5-4; j_gene: TRBJ2-6; CDR3aa: CASTLSGANVLTF; CDR3nt: TGTGCCAGCACCCTCTCTGGGGCCAACGTCCTGACTTTC
abundance: NA; d_gene: TRBD2; v_gene: TRBV15; j_gene: TRBJ2-3; CDR3aa: CATSRELGRGGRTDTQYF; CDR3nt: TGTGCCACCAGCAGAGAACTTGGTAGGGGCGGGAGAACAGATACGCAGTATTTT
abundance: few; d_gene: TRBD2; v_gene: TRBV7-9; j_gene: TRBJ2-5; CDR3aa: CASSLPGTSGMETQYF; CDR3nt: TGTGCCAGCAGCTTACCAGGGACTAGCGGGATGGAGACCCAGTACTTC
abundance: NA; d_gene: NA; v_gene: TRBV19; j_gene: TRBJ2-1; CDR3aa: CASSIIAANEQFF; CDR3nt: TGTGCCAGTAGTATCATAGCGGCCAATGAGCAGTTCTTC
abundance: NA; d_gene: TRBD2; v_gene: TRBV29-1; j_gene: TRBJ2-1; CDR3aa: CSVEGAGGKISYNEQFF; CDR3nt: TGCAGCGTTGAGGGAGCGGGAGGCAAGATCTCCTACAATGAGCAGTTCTTC
abundance: few; d_gene: NA; v_gene: TRBV7-3; j_gene: TRBJ2-1; CDR3aa: CASSLNQDNEQFF; CDR3nt: TGTGCCAGCAGCTTAAACCAGGACAATGAGCAGTTCTTC
abundance: NA; d_gene: NA; v_gene: TRBV6-1; j_gene: TRBJ2-6; CDR3aa: CASSLSGANVLTF; CDR3nt: TGTGCCAGCAGTCTATCCGGGGCCAACGTCCTGACTTTC
abundance: few; d_gene: NA; v_gene: TRBV18; j_gene: TRBJ1-2; CDR3aa: CASSPQENPNYGYTF; CDR3nt: TGTGCCAGCTCACCACAAGAGAACCCTAACTATGGCTACACCTTC
abundance: few; d_gene: NA; v_gene: TRBV6-1; j_gene: TRBJ2-6; CDR3aa: CASSEGKSYSGANVLTF; CDR3nt: TGTGCCAGCAGTGAAGGAAAGTCCTACTCTGGGGCCAACGTCCTGACTTTC
abundance: NA; d_gene: NA; v_gene: TRBV15; j_gene: TRBJ2-1; CDR3aa: CATSRDKTLARAGSYNEQFF; CDR3nt: TGTGCCACCAGCAGAGATAAAACCCTAGCGAGAGCGGGCTCCTACAATGAGCAGTTCTTC
abundance: NA; d_gene: NA; v_gene: TRBV28; j_gene: TRBJ1-5; CDR3aa: CASSKGDQPQHF; CDR3nt: TGTGCCAGCAGTAAAGGGGATCAGCCCCAGCATTTT
abundance: many; d_gene: TRBD1; v_gene: TRBV7-2; j_gene: TRBJ1-5; CDR3aa: CASSPLGQGAGQPQHF; CDR3nt: TGTGCCAGCAGCCCGTTAGGACAGGGGGCGGGTCAGCCCCAGCATTTT
abundance: NA; d_gene: TRBD1; v_gene: TRBV16; j_gene: TRBJ1-1; CDR3aa: CASSHRDRVSEAFF; CDR3nt: TGTGCCAGCAGCCATCGGGACAGGGTATCTGAAGCTTTCTTT
abundance: NA; d_gene: NA; v_gene: TRBV18; j_gene: TRBJ1-2; CDR3aa: CASSRGDSNYGYTF; CDR3nt: TGTGCCAGCTCACGCGGGGATTCTAACTATGGCTACACCTTC
abundance: NA; d_gene: TRBD2; v_gene: TRBV19; j_gene: TRBJ2-2; CDR3aa: CASSLPSGSANTGELFF; CDR3nt: TGTGCCAGTAGTCTTCCAAGCGGGAGTGCGAACACCGGGGAGCTGTTTTTT
abundance: NA; d_gene: TRBD2; v_gene: TRBV4-2; j_gene: TRBJ2-1; CDR3aa: CASSQGTSGRNEQFF; CDR3nt: TGTGCCAGCAGCCAAGGAACTAGCGGGAGAAATGAGCAGTTCTTC
abundance: NA; d_gene: NA; v_gene: TRBV19; j_gene: TRBJ2-6; CDR3aa: CASSPRSAGANVLTF; CDR3nt: TGTGCCAGTAGTCCGAGATCGGCTGGGGCCAACGTCCTGACTTTC
abundance: few; d_gene: NA; v_gene: TRBV5-6; j_gene: TRBJ2-7; CDR3aa: CASSLFFQDSFYEQYF; CDR3nt: TGTGCCAGCAGCTTGTTCTTTCAAGACAGCTTCTACGAGCAGTACTTC
abundance: NA; d_gene: NA; v_gene: TRBV5-1; j_gene: TRBJ1-4; CDR3aa: CASSFGGTTNEKLFF; CDR3nt: TGCGCCAGCAGCTTCGGGGGGACTACTAATGAAAAACTGTTTTTT
abundance: NA; d_gene: NA; v_gene: TRBV30; j_gene: TRBJ2-1; CDR3aa: CAWGGRRVPNEQFF; CDR3nt: TGTGCCTGGGGAGGGCGGAGAGTACCCAATGAGCAGTTCTTC
abundance: NA; d_gene: NA; v_gene: TRBV15; j_gene: TRBJ2-5; CDR3aa: CATSRRGGGETQYF; CDR3nt: TGTGCCACCAGCAGAAGGGGGGGAGGCGAGACCCAGTACTTC
abundance: few; d_gene: NA; v_gene: TRBV9; j_gene: TRBJ2-2; CDR3aa: CASSDLGHGGELFF; CDR3nt: TGTGCCAGCAGCGACCTAGGACATGGCGGGGAGCTGTTTTTT
abundance: NA; d_gene: NA; v_gene: TRBV25-1; j_gene: TRBJ2-1; CDR3aa: CASSETNSYNEQFF; CDR3nt: TGTGCCAGCAGTGAAACTAACTCCTACAATGAGCAGTTCTTC
abundance: few; d_gene: NA; v_gene: TRBV6-5; j_gene: TRBJ1-5; CDR3aa: CASSKQGRDQPQHF; CDR3nt: TGTGCCAGCAGTAAACAGGGTCGGGACCAGCCCCAGCATTTT
abundance: NA; d_gene: NA; v_gene: TRBV30; j_gene: TRBJ1-5; CDR3aa: CAWSLSSNQPQHF; CDR3nt: TGTGCCTGGAGTCTCTCTAGCAATCAGCCCCAGCATTTT
abundance: few; d_gene: NA; v_gene: TRBV30; j_gene: TRBJ2-5; CDR3aa: CAWSVRAGRQTQYF; CDR3nt: TGTGCCTGGAGTGTACGGGCGGGTCGGCAGACCCAGTACTTC
abundance: few; d_gene: TRBD1; v_gene: TRBV5-1; j_gene: TRBJ2-5; CDR3aa: CASSSSGQGAYGETQYF; CDR3nt: TGCGCCAGCAGCTCCTCCGGACAGGGGGCCTACGGAGAGACCCAGTACTTC
abundance: few; d_gene: TRBD1; v_gene: TRBV29-1; j_gene: TRBJ2-3; CDR3aa: CSVSTGTADTQYF; CDR3nt: TGCAGCGTTTCGACCGGGACAGCAGATACGCAGTATTTT
abundance: few; d_gene: TRBD1; v_gene: TRBV5-1; j_gene: TRBJ2-2; CDR3aa: CASSLEAGGATGELFF; CDR3nt: TGCGCCAGCAGCTTGGAGGCAGGGGGCGCGACCGGGGAGCTGTTTTTT
abundance: NA; d_gene: NA; v_gene: TRBV28; j_gene: TRBJ2-1; CDR3aa: CASSWVRWGDSRNEQFF; CDR3nt: TGTGCCAGCAGTTGGGTCCGTTGGGGGGACTCCCGCAATGAGCAGTTCTTC
abundance: few; d_gene: TRBD2; v_gene: TRBV7-2; j_gene: TRBJ2-7; CDR3aa: CASSPPWAGGYEQYF; CDR3nt: TGTGCCAGCAGCCCTCCATGGGCGGGAGGCTACGAGCAGTACTTC
abundance: few; d_gene: NA; v_gene: TRBV9; j_gene: TRBJ2-1; CDR3aa: CASSVGGSGVYNEQFF; CDR3nt: TGTGCCAGCAGCGTAGGTGGTAGCGGCGTTTACAATGAGCAGTTCTTC
abundance: NA; d_gene: NA; v_gene: TRBV7-9; j_gene: TRBJ2-5; CDR3aa: CASSPWLGQGETQYF; CDR3nt: TGTGCCAGCAGCCCATGGCTCGGGCAGGGGGAGACCCAGTACTTC
abundance: few; d_gene: TRBD2; v_gene: TRBV9; j_gene: TRBJ2-3; CDR3aa: CASSALTSGTSSDTQYF; CDR3nt: TGTGCCAGCAGCGCCCTGACTAGCGGGACGTCGTCAGATACGCAGTATTTT
abundance: NA; d_gene: NA; v_gene: TRBV7-2; j_gene: TRBJ2-5; CDR3aa: CASSLKARVRETQYF; CDR3nt: TGTGCCAGCAGCCTAAAGGCCCGGGTACGAGAGACCCAGTACTTC
abundance: few; d_gene: NA; v_gene: TRBV11-2; j_gene: TRBJ2-1; CDR3aa: CASSLARRGTYNEQFF; CDR3nt: TGTGCCAGCAGCTTAGCGAGAAGGGGGACCTACAATGAGCAGTTCTTC
abundance: NA; d_gene: TRBD1; v_gene: TRBV18; j_gene: TRBJ2-1; CDR3aa: CASSPVLTGNEQFF; CDR3nt: TGTGCCAGCTCACCTGTACTGACAGGGAATGAGCAGTTCTTC
abundance: NA; d_gene: NA; v_gene: TRBV7-3; j_gene: TRBJ2-3; CDR3aa: CASSGQGGSDTQYF; CDR3nt: TGTGCCAGCAGCGGTCAAGGCGGGTCAGATACGCAGTATTTT
abundance: few; d_gene: TRBD2; v_gene: TRBV15; j_gene: TRBJ2-5; CDR3aa: CATRRPAGGEETQYF; CDR3nt: TGTGCCACCCGGAGGCCGGCGGGGGGCGAGGAGACCCAGTACTTC
abundance: NA; d_gene: TRBD1; v_gene: TRBV19; j_gene: TRBJ2-1; CDR3aa: CASSPTGSSYNEQFF; CDR3nt: TGTGCCAGTAGCCCGACAGGGAGCTCCTACAATGAGCAGTTCTTC
abundance: NA; d_gene: TRBD1; v_gene: TRBV5-1; j_gene: TRBJ1-1; CDR3aa: CASSLQGSDTEAFF; CDR3nt: TGCGCCAGCAGCTTACAGGGGTCGGACACTGAAGCTTTCTTT
abundance: NA; d_gene: NA; v_gene: TRBV7-2; j_gene: TRBJ2-3; CDR3aa: CASSIKSVDTQYF; CDR3nt: TGTGCCAGCAGTATAAAGTCGGTAGATACGCAGTATTTT
abundance: NA; d_gene: NA; v_gene: TRBV5-4; j_gene: TRBJ2-6; CDR3aa: CASSFGISRSGANVLTF; CDR3nt: TGTGCCAGCAGCTTCGGGATTTCCCGCTCTGGGGCCAACGTCCTGACTTTC
abundance: NA; d_gene: NA; v_gene: TRBV6-5; j_gene: TRBJ2-2; CDR3aa: CASSYQAEVLGGELFF; CDR3nt: TGTGCCAGCAGTTACCAGGCTGAAGTCCTCGGCGGGGAGCTGTTTTTT
abundance: NA; d_gene: TRBD1; v_gene: TRBV2; j_gene: TRBJ1-2; CDR3aa: CASSERTGQFLTF; CDR3nt: TGTGCCAGCAGTGAGCGGACAGGACAATTTCTAACCTTC
abundance: few; d_gene: TRBD1; v_gene: TRBV6-5; j_gene: TRBJ1-5; CDR3aa: CASSTTGAGNQPQHF; CDR3nt: TGTGCCAGCAGTACGACAGGGGCCGGCAATCAGCCCCAGCATTTT
abundance: few; d_gene: TRBD1; v_gene: TRBV7-9; j_gene: TRBJ2-7; CDR3aa: CASSLERGQVFF; CDR3nt: TGTGCCAGCAGCTTAGAAAGGGGACAGGTATTCTTC
abundance: few; d_gene: NA; v_gene: TRBV30; j_gene: TRBJ2-1; CDR3aa: CAWSPRRDSEQFF; CDR3nt: TGTGCCTGGAGCCCAAGGCGGGACTCCGAGCAGTTCTTC
abundance: NA; d_gene: NA; v_gene: TRBV5-1; j_gene: TRBJ2-5; CDR3aa: CASRLPQETQYF; CDR3nt: TGCGCCAGCAGACTACCCCAAGAGACCCAGTACTTC